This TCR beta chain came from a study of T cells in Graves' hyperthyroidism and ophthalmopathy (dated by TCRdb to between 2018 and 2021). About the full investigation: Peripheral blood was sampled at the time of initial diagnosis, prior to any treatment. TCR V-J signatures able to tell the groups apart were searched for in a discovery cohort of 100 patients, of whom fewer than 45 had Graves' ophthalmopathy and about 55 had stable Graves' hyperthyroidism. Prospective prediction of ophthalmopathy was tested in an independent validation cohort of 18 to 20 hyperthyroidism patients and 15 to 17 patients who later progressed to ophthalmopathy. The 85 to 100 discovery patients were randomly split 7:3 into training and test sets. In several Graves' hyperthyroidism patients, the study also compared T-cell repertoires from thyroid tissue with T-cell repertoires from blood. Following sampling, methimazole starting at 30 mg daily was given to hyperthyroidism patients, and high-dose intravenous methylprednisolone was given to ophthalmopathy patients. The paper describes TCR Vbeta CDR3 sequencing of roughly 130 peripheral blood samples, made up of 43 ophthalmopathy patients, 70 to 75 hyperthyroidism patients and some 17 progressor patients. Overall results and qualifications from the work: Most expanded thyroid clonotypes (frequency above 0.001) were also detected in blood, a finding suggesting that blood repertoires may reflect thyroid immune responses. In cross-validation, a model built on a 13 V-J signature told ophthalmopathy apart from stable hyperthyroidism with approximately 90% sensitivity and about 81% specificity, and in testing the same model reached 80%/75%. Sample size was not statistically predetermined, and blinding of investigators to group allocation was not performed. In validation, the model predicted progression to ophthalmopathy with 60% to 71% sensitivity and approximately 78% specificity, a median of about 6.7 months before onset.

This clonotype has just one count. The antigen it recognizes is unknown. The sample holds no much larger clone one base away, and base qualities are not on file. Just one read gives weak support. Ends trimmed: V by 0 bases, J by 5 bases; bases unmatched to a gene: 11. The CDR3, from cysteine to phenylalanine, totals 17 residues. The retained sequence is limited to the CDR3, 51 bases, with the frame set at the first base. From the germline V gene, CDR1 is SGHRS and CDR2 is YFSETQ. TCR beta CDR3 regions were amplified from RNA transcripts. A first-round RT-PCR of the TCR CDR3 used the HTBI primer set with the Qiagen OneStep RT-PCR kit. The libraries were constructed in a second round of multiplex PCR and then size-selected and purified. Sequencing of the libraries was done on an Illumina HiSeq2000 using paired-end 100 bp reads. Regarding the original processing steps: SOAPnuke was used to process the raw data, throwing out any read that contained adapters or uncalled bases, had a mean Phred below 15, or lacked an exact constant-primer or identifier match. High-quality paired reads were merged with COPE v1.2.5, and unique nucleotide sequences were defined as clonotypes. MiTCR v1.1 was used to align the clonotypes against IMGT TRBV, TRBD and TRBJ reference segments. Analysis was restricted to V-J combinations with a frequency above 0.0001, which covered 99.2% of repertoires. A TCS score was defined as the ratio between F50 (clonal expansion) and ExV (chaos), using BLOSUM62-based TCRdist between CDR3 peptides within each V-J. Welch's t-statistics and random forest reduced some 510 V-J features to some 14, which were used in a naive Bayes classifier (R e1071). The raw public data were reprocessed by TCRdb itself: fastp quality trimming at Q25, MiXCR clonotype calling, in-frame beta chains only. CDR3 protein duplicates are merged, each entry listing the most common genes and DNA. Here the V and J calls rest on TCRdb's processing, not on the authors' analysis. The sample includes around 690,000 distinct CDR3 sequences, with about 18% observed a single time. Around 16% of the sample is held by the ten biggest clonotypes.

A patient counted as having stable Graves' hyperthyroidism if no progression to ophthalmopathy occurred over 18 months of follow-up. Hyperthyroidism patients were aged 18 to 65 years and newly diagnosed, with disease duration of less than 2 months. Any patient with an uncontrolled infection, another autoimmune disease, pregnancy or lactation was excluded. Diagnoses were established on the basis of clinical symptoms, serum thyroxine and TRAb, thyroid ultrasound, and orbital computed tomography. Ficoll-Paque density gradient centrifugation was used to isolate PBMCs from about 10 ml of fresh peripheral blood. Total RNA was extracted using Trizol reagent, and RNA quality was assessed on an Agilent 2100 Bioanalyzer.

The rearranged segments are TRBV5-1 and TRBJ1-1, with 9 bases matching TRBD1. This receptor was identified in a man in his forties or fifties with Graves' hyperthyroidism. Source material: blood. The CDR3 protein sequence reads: CASSLAGTGGLSTEAFF. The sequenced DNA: TGCGCCAGCAGCTTGGCCGGAACAGGGGGCTTGAGTACTGAAGCTTTCTTT.